This TCR beta chain was captured by sequencing in a study of blood T cell repertoires in COVID-19. The data were produced by immunoSEQ multiplex PCR, yet TCRdb's version contains in-frame clones alone and is incomplete. This table holds around 290,000 clones, 88% found once. This TCR was sampled from a woman aged 60 to 75 in a cohort exposed to, infected with or recovered from COVID-19 (not recorded which). The source material was PBMCs or T cells enriched from blood (not recorded which).

The CDR3 spells CASSLYTGGPLSGANVLTF. In nucleotides, the CDR3 is TGTGCCAGCAGCCTCTACACAGGGGGCCCTCTCTCTGGGGCCAACGTCCTGACTTTC. The V call is TRBV7-9, the J call TRBJ2-6; 9 bases line up with TRBD1. This CDR3 region has 19 residues. V was pared by 5 bases and J by 0 bases, with 11 bases of the junction left unmatched. The germline V gene encodes CDR1 SEHNR and CDR2 FQNEAQ (reference sequence).